The clone carrying this TCR beta chain was counted between two and nine times. What it binds is not known. Participants with HIV, all of them, were treated in the United States. These data come from a study of long-term antiretroviral therapy in people with HIV. Study-level findings and limits: Within the repertoire, clones expanded before ART were dominant at all time points.

immunoSEQ v3.0 was run at survey level. The sequencing target was about 40,000-50,000 T-cell genomes per sample. Profiled with immunoSEQ multiplex PCR; TCRdb holds only in-frame clones, not every one. The data contain some 20,000 clones, less than 85% of them singletons. Trimming removed 2 bases at V and 4 bases at J, with 6 bases between. Germline values: CDR1 KGHSH, CDR2 LQKENI. The CDR3 loop spans 13 amino acids. The TCR originated in a man aged 35-49 years with HIV. The sequenced sample was unsorted PBMCs, obtained around 2.4 years after starting antiretroviral therapy. V usage is TRBV18 and J usage is TRBJ1-5; no clear D. CDR3 region: CASSPDFNQPQHF. DNA for the CDR3: TGTGCCAGCTCACCAGACTTTAATCAGCCCCAGCATTTT.